The clone carrying this TCR beta chain was seen ten or more times. MiXCR was run by TCRdb on the PCR reads, yielding one entry per CDR3 protein. Here the sample spans about 510,000 distinct CDR3 sequences, 20% to 25% being singletons. The data derive from a study of molecular identifiers for immune sequencing clone quantification. Trimming left V 4 bases short and J 2 bases short, with 23 bases between. Germline V CDR1 and CDR2: SQVTM, ANQGSEA. The CDR3 is made up of 17 amino acids. Sequences were obtained from naive CD8+ T cells from blood, with Jurkat cell RNA spiked in. Subset in this sample: FACS-sorted CD8+CD4-CCR7+CD45RA+ naive T cells. V is TRBV29-1 and J is TRBJ1-2; D uncertain. The clonotype was recovered from a human donor in good health. Some libraries in this study had Jurkat cell RNA spiked in. The CDR3 DNA sequence: TGCAGCGTTGTGCTTACACACCAAAACCCCCAGAACTATGGCTACACCTTC. This encodes CSVVLTHQNPQNYGYTF.